The text below deals with one TCR beta chain. The source of the sample is a study of blood T cell repertoires in COVID-19. Sequenced by immunoSEQ multiplex PCR; TCRdb stores in-frame clones only, minus some. The table includes 150,000 to 200,000 clones, under 90% detected once. This clonotype was obtained from a woman in her fifties or sixties who had recovered from COVID-19. Sequenced input: PBMCs or T cells enriched from blood (not recorded which).

For the CDR3, the DNA is TGTGCCAGCAGCTCACTAAGGGAAAAACTGTTTTTT. It encodes CASSSLREKLFF. The chain combines TRBV11-2 with TRBJ1-4; D unresolved. Germline V gene lookup returns CDR1 SGHAT and CDR2 FQNNGV. Trimming stripped 4 bases from V and 8 bases from J, with 8 bases between. The CDR3 runs to 12 residues.